The 21 T cell receptor beta chains below were found in one sample sequenced in a study of T cells in Graves' hyperthyroidism and ophthalmopathy. Amplification of TCR beta CDR3 regions used RNA as the template. The TCR CDR3 was amplified in a first-round RT-PCR using the HTBI primer set. TCRdb ran MiXCR on the multiplex PCR reads and lists one entry per CDR3 protein. Among 700,000 to 950,000 distinct CDR3 sequences, 35% were seen once, and the ten largest hold around 30%. Input material: blood. The source is a woman aged 35 to 49 with Graves' hyperthyroidism.

This clonotype was picked up a small number of times. This sequence joins TRBV12-3 or TRBV12-4 and TRBJ1-1, with D possibly being TRBD1 (6 bases). V was pared by 6 bases and J by 5 bases, with 22 bases between. The CDR3 spans 16 residues. Written as DNA, the CDR3 is TGTGCCAGCAGCTTCCTAAGGGGGGCGGGGGGAACTGAAGCTTTCTTT. Protein: CASSFLRGAGGTEAFF.

This clonotype was observed a few times. This chain uses TRBV12-3 or TRBV12-4 with TRBJ2-7; D call uncertain. There are 14 residues in the CDR3. V was pared by 2 bases and J by 7 bases, with 15 bases between. Here the CDR3 reads CASSLMKATWEQYF. DNA for the CDR3: TGTGCCAGCAGTTTAATGAAGGCTACTTGGGAGCAGTACTTC.

This clonotype came up many times. V is TRBV4-3 and J is TRBJ2-5, with D hard to call. This CDR3 has 12 residues. V gave up 3 bases and J gave up 12 bases, with 14 bases separating them. CDR1 is LGHNA, CDR2 YSLEER, per germline. DNA for the CDR3: TGCGCCAGCAGCCAGCTAGACGGCCGAAAGTACTTC. Protein sequence: CASSQLDGRKYF.

The V gene is TRBV10-3, the J gene TRBJ2-7, with 9 bases lining up with TRBD1. The length of the CDR3 is 15 residues. V trimming: 5 bases; J trimming: 2 bases; junction bases outside the gene matches: 7. CDR1 and CDR2 from the germline V gene are ENHRY and SYGVKD. CDR3 loop: CAISQTGGATYEQYF. The CDR3 bases are TGTGCCATCAGTCAGACAGGGGGGGCTACCTACGAGCAGTACTTC.

The chain recombines TRBV24-1 with TRBJ2-5; 8 bases align to TRBD1. V dropped 9 bases and J dropped 7; count of bases not matched to a gene: 15. Germline CDR1 reads KGHDR; CDR2 reads SFDVKD. CDR3 size: 15 residues. CDR3: CATAESLTGDGTQYF. The CDR3 DNA follows: TGTGCCACCGCCGAATCGTTGACAGGGGACGGGACCCAGTACTTC.

The chain recombines TRBV20-1 with TRBJ1-4, with D possibly TRBD1 on 5 matching bases. The germline V gene encodes CDR1 DFQATT and CDR2 SNEGSKA (reference sequence). This CDR3 has 13 residues. V was clipped by 5 bases and J by 8 bases, with 15 bases between them. This CDR3 is CSADRGPREKLFF. The DNA of the CDR3 is TGCAGTGCTGATCGGGGACCGCGAGAAAAACTGTTTTTT.

At least ten counts were recorded for this clonotype. The chain carries TRBV12-3 or TRBV12-4 and TRBJ1-2; D remains unclear. Deletions cut 6 bases from V and 8 bases from J, with 19 bases between. The CDR3 sequence is 14 residues long. CDR3 loop: CASRADGPRGGYTF. DNA of the CDR3: TGTGCCAGCAGGGCCGACGGTCCGCGAGGAGGCTACACCTTC.

The chain recombines TRBV29-1 with TRBJ2-5, with 10 bases fitting TRBD2. Trimming removed 6 bases from V and 1 base from J; junction bases left unmatched: 14. Germline V CDR1 and CDR2: SQVTM, ANQGSEA. The CDR3 contains 17 residues. DNA of the CDR3: TGCAGCGTCCGGTTGGCGAGTGAGCGGGAGGGCCAAGAGACCCAGTACTTC. Translation: CSVRLASEREGQETQYF.

The V and J genes are TRBV7-9 and TRBJ1-1; a possible D gene is TRBD1 (6 bases). The V end was cut by 5 bases, the J end by 3 bases, with 25 bases between. CDR3 size: 18 residues. Germline assignment: CDR1 SEHNR and CDR2 FQNEAQ (reference sequence). The CDR3: CASSPKTGYDRGDTEAFF. The CDR3 bases are TGTGCCAGCAGCCCAAAGACAGGATATGACCGAGGCGACACTGAAGCTTTCTTT.

The chain recombines TRBV29-1 with TRBJ2-7, with 7 bases identical to TRBD1. Germline assignment: CDR1 SQVTM and CDR2 ANQGSEA. Trimming cost V 7 bases and J 5 bases; bases outside gene matches: 11. CDR3 length equals 13 residues. The CDR3 region is CSGWSQGLNEQYF. The CDR3, as DNA: TGCAGCGGGTGGTCACAGGGGCTTAACGAGCAGTACTTC.

The chain carries TRBV11-2 and TRBJ2-7, with D possibly TRBD1 on 6 matching bases. CDR3 size: 12 residues. The V gene lost 9 bases and the J gene lost 4 bases, with 13 bases spanning the gap. Germline CDR1 and CDR2: SGHAT and FQNNGV. Here the CDR3 reads CARSTGTYEQYF. For the CDR3, the DNA is TGTGCCAGATCTACAGGGACATACGAGCAGTACTTC.

The chain is built from TRBV28 and TRBJ2-7; TRBD1 matches 7 bases. CDR3 length: 16 residues. The ends lost 5 bases at V and 3 bases at J; junction bases unmatched: 13. Germline V gene data show CDR1 as MDHEN and CDR2 as SYDVKM. The chain's CDR3 is CASSTGTANSHYEQYF. The CDR3, as DNA: TGTGCCAGCAGTACCGGGACAGCGAATAGTCACTACGAGCAGTACTTC.

This clonotype was seen a handful of times. The V gene is TRBV12-5, the J gene TRBJ1-1; TRBD1 aligns across 8 bases. Germline assignment: CDR1 LGHNT and CDR2 FRNRAP. The CDR3 totals 14 residues. J gave up 5 bases and V 3 bases, and 5 bases lay outside the gene matches. CDR3 in amino acids: CASGLGQGATEAFF. CDR3 coding DNA: TGTGCTAGTGGTTTAGGACAGGGAGCGACTGAAGCTTTCTTT.

The rearrangement uses TRBV4-3 and TRBJ1-5; D not certain. The V gene lost 1 base and the J gene lost 6 bases, with 16 bases spanning the gap. Germline V gives CDR1 LGHNA, CDR2 YSLEER. The CDR3 totals 16 residues. Here the CDR3 DNA reads TGCGCCAGCAGCCAAGTCTACAGTCCCCCGCCTCAGCCCCAGCATTTT. Residues: CASSQVYSPPPQPQHF.

This clonotype has a handful of counts. The chain links TRBV5-4 to TRBJ2-3; D remains ambiguous. The CDR3 extends over 15 amino acids. CDR1 SGHNT and CDR2 YYREEE come from the germline V gene (reference sequence). Trimming removed 0 bases at V and 5 bases at J, with 13 bases between. The CDR3 is CASSLGAITIDTQYF. CDR3 DNA sequence: TGTGCCAGCAGCTTGGGGGCCATCACCATAGATACGCAGTATTTT. The full variable domain, rest sourced from reference TRBV5-4 and TRBJ2-3, is ETGVTQSPTHLIKTRGQQVTLRCSSQSGHNTVSWYQQALGQGPQFIFQYYREEENGRGNFPPRFSGLQFPNYSSELNVNALELDDSALYLCASSLGAITIDTQYFGPGTRLTVL.

A word on this clonotype: A read error may be the cause here, since a much bigger clone is one base away. This CDR3 fails to terminate in the conserved phenylalanine or tryptophan, so it likely reflects a read error. The chain employs TRBV7-9 and TRBJ2-7; 12 bases match TRBD2. Per germline, CDR1 SEHNR and CDR2 FQNEAQ (reference sequence). The CDR3 runs to 15 residues. J lost 3 bases, V lost 5 bases, and 5 bases had no gene match. The CDR3: CASSPTSGGFYEQYS. The CDR3 nucleotides are TGTGCCAGCAGCCCTACTAGCGGGGGGTTCTACGAGCAGTACTCC.

This clonotype was picked up a small number of times. The J gene is TRBJ1-6, the V gene TRBV6-5; perhaps TRBD1 as D (6 bases). The CDR3 consists of 16 residues. V was pared by 0 bases and J by 5 bases, with 11 bases between. The germline V gene has CDR1 MNHEY and CDR2 SVGAGI. The CDR3 spells CASSYSYAGDNSPLHF. CDR3 in DNA: TGTGCCAGCAGTTACTCGTATGCAGGGGATAATTCACCCCTCCACTTT.

The rearrangement joins TRBV6-2 or TRBV6-3 to TRBJ1-5, with 9 bases identical to TRBD1. Unmatched junction bases numbered 14, after V lost 6 bases and J lost 2 bases. Germline CDR1 and CDR2: MNHEY and SVGEGT. This CDR3 is 18 amino acids long. CDR3 protein: CASSYGGQGRVGNQPQHF. In nucleotides, the CDR3 is TGTGCCAGCAGCTACGGGGGACAGGGTCGTGTGGGCAATCAGCCCCAGCATTTT.

The V gene is TRBV12-5, the J gene TRBJ1-4; D gene ambiguous. The germline V gene encodes CDR1 LGHNT and CDR2 FRNRAP. The CDR3 runs to 15 residues. The V and J ends lost 6 bases and 2 bases respectively, with 13 bases between them. The CDR3 spells CASGVASGTNEKLFF. As DNA, the CDR3 is TGTGCTAGTGGAGTCGCCAGCGGTACTAATGAAAAACTGTTTTTT.

This clonotype was detected only a few times. This sequence joins TRBV4-3 and TRBJ1-2, with unresolved D. Germline V gene lookup returns CDR1 LGHNA and CDR2 YSLEER. V was cut by 0 bases and J by 5 bases, with 13 bases left in between. This CDR3 has 15 residues. The CDR3 DNA sequence: TGCGCCAGCAGCCAAGATCTCAACAGTGGGTATGGCTACACCTTC. Translating it yields CASSQDLNSGYGYTF.

This clonotype came up a few times. The V gene is TRBV11-2, the J gene TRBJ2-7, with no clear D. The germline gives CDR1 SGHAT, CDR2 FQNNGV. The CDR3 runs 14 residues. V shed 1 base and J shed 7 bases, with 14 bases lying between them. For the CDR3, the DNA is TGTGCCAGCAGCTTAGGTGCTACCCTGGGGGAGCAGTACTTC. Its protein product is CASSLGATLGEQYF.